Listed below are T cell receptor beta chains from one sample, sequenced in a study of cytotoxic CD8 clonotypes in ibrutinib-treated CLL. Some clones are missing from TCRdb's copy, which holds only in-frame ones; the method was immunoSEQ multiplex PCR. The table has approximately 60,000 clones, 54% seen once. Specimen: PBMCs, collected at disease progression, from a patient treated with ibrutinib. These receptors were obtained from a human donor with chronic lymphocytic leukemia. Each CDR3 is given with its conserved first and last residue. The D gene is left open where the match is weak. Size is stated for part of the rows, as once, few or many counts, or as a class when the clone is expanded.

>TRBJ1-4|TRBV5-1|-|-
TGCGCCAGCAGCCCGCAGGGGACTAATGAAAAACTGTTTTTT
CASSPQGTNEKLFF
>TRBJ2-5|TRBV11-2|-|many
TGTGCCAGCAGCTTTGAAGGAGAGACCCAGTACTTC
CASSFEGETQYF
>TRBJ2-7|TRBV2|TRBD2|few
TGTGCCAGCATATGGGCGGGGGGTGATTATCGATCCTACGAGCAGTACTTC
CASIWAGGDYRSYEQYF
>TRBJ2-3|TRBV10-3|TRBD1|-
TGTGCCGCCATCAGGGGGCCTAGCACAGATACGCAGTATTTT
CAAIRGPSTDTQYF
>TRBJ2-3|TRBV4-1|TRBD2|many
TGCGCCAGCTGGGAGGGAGATACGCAGTATTTT
CASWEGDTQYF
>TRBJ2-7|TRBV5-1|-|few
TGCGCCAGCAGCTCCACTAGATCTATCGAGCAGTACTTC
CASSSTRSIEQYF
>TRBJ2-7|TRBV10-3|-|once
TGTGCCATCAGTGAGACTGGGGGTGAGCAGTACTTC
CAISETGGEQYF
>TRBJ2-7|TRBV5-1|TRBD2|-
TGCGCCAGCAGCTTGGGACTAGCGGGGGGGCGGCCACAATACGAGCAGTACTTC
CASSLGLAGGRPQYEQYF
>TRBJ1-2|TRBV28|TRBD1|-
TGTGCCAGCAGGTTGGGGACAGGGCGATATGGCTACACCTTC
CASRLGTGRYGYTF
>TRBJ2-7|TRBV9|-|once
TGTGCCAGCAGCGCGCCGACAAGAGACTACGAGCAGTACTTC
CASSAPTRDYEQYF
>TRBJ1-1|TRBV5-1|-|-
TGCGCCAGCAGCTTTTCCGGGGGGGACACTGAAGCTTTCTTT
CASSFSGGDTEAFF
>TRBJ2-5|TRBV20-1|-|-
TGCAGTGCTAAACTTCAAGAGACCCAGTACTTC
CSAKLQETQYF
>TRBJ1-2|TRBV6-1|TRBD1|-
TGTGCCAGCAGACGGGACAGCCTCTATGGCTACACCTTC
CASRRDSLYGYTF